What follows are 25 T cell receptor beta chains derived from one specimen sequenced in a study of blood T cell repertoires in COVID-19. Profiled with immunoSEQ multiplex PCR; TCRdb holds only in-frame clones, not every one. Of nearly 100,000 clones listed, 70% to 90% are singletons. Input material: peripheral blood. The receptors shown here come from an elderly man with acute or convalescent COVID-19.

The chain couples TRBV19 to TRBJ2-5; 7 bases line up with TRBD1. V lost 6 bases to trimming and J lost 1 base; unmatched junction nucleotides: 11. This CDR3 comprises 16 residues. Germline lookup yields CDR1 LNHDA and CDR2 SQIVND (reference sequence). The CDR3 sequence is CASRKGGGQGQETQYF. The DNA for the CDR3 is TGTGCCAGTAGGAAAGGGGGCGGACAAGGCCAAGAGACCCAGTACTTC. Full variable domain (missing parts from reference TRBV19 and TRBJ2-5): DGGITQSPKYLFRKEGQNVTLSCEQNLNHDAMYWYRQDPGQGLRLIYYSQIVNDFQKGDIAEGYSVSREKKESFPLTVTSAQKNPTAFYLCASRKGGGQGQETQYFGPGTRLLVL.

The V gene is TRBV19, the J gene TRBJ2-1; TRBD2 agrees at 11 bases. The ends lost 4 bases at V and 8 bases at J; junction bases unmatched: 16. This CDR3 contains 18 residues. Germline V lookup: CDR1 LNHDA, CDR2 SQIVND (reference sequence). CDR3 sequence reads: CASSKTPVTSGSSYEQFF. The DNA for the CDR3 is TGTGCCAGTAGTAAAACCCCGGTTACTAGCGGGAGTTCTTATGAGCAGTTCTTC.

In its sample, this clone was seen a few times. The V call is TRBV28, the J call TRBJ1-6; tentative D call: TRBD1 (6 bases). V was trimmed by 6 bases and J by 6 bases, leaving 18 bases between them. Germline CDR1 is MDHEN and CDR2 is SYDVKM. The CDR3 contains 16 residues. The CDR3, as DNA: TGTGCCAGCAGACCCCGACAGGCCTTCTTTAATTCACCCCTCCACTTT. Translation: CASRPRQAFFNSPLHF. Supplemented by reference TRBV28 and TRBJ1-6, the full variable domain reads DVKVTQSSRYLVKRTGEKVFLECVQDMDHENMFWYRQDPGLGLRLIYFSYDVKMKEKGDIPEGYSVSREKKERFSLILESASTNQTSMYLCASRPRQAFFNSPLHFGNGTRLTVT.

This sequence joins TRBV6-1 and TRBJ1-1, with 7 bases lining up with TRBD1. The CDR3 covers 15 residues. The germline gives CDR1 MNHNS, CDR2 SASEGT. The junction had 6 bases not matched to a gene; V was cut back by 3 bases and J by 2 bases. Here the CDR3 DNA reads TGTGCCAGCAGTGACCGGGGACAGCCAAACACTGAAGCTTTCTTT. This sequence encodes CASSDRGQPNTEAFF.

The chain uses TRBV28 and TRBJ2-7; possible D gene TRBD2, 5 bases. Trimming pared 10 bases from V and 1 base from J, leaving 17 bases between. Germline CDR1 MDHEN, CDR2 SYDVKM. The CDR3 loop spans 14 amino acids. The CDR3 spells CATVRGWSSYEQYF. The DNA of the CDR3 is TGTGCCACTGTCCGAGGGTGGAGTTCCTACGAGCAGTACTTC.

The CDR3 loop is CASSPFDEKLFF. The CDR3 region has the DNA TGTGCCAGCAGTCCCTTTGATGAAAAACTGTTTTTT. This chain joins TRBV6-6 and TRBJ1-4; D is undetermined. From germline, CDR1 is MNHNY and CDR2 SVGAGI (reference sequence). Between the trimmed V and J ends, which lost 5 bases and 6 bases, there was a span of 7 bases. This CDR3 has 12 amino acids.

V usage is TRBV5-4 and J usage is TRBJ1-2; tentative D call: TRBD1 (5 bases). Germline V lookup: CDR1 SGHNT, CDR2 YYREEE (reference sequence). This CDR3 has 14 amino acids. With 4 bases removed from V and 7 bases from J, the gap between germline ends came to 17 bases. In DNA form, the CDR3 reads TGTGCCAGCAGCACCGCTCAGGGAAAAAGTGGCTACACCTTC. The encoded protein is CASSTAQGKSGYTF.

The CDR3 reads CASSLELAGANEQFF. The CDR3 nucleotides read TGCGCCAGCAGCTTGGAACTAGCGGGTGCCAATGAGCAGTTCTTC. The V call is TRBV5-1, the J call TRBJ2-1, with TRBD2 identical over 9 bases. The length of the CDR3 is 15 residues. Per germline, CDR1 SGHRS and CDR2 YFSETQ. J gave up 6 bases and V 0 bases, and 4 bases lay outside the gene matches.

This chain joins TRBV19 and TRBJ2-2, with unresolved D. The CDR3 has 14 amino acids. Germline V gene sequence: CDR1 LNHDA, CDR2 SQIVND (reference sequence). V was pared by 5 bases and J by 0 bases, with 7 bases between. The CDR3 DNA reads TGTGCCAGTAGTTTCTCTGCGAACACCGGGGAGCTGTTTTTT. This gives the protein CASSFSANTGELFF.

The rearrangement links TRBV19 to TRBJ1-5; 7 bases agree with TRBD1. The V segment lost 10 bases and the J segment 4 bases; nucleotides outside the gene matches: 10. Germline CDR1 reads LNHDA; CDR2 reads SQIVND (reference sequence). CDR3 size: 14 residues. Here the CDR3 DNA reads TGTGCCACCAAACAGGGGCCATCAAATCAGCCCCAGCATTTT. Translated, it gives CATKQGPSNQPQHF.

The chain uses TRBV19 and TRBJ2-2; D may be TRBD2 (6 bases). Germline CDR1 reads LNHDA; CDR2 reads SQIVND (reference sequence). Trimming left V 2 bases short and J 5 bases short, with 21 bases between. CDR3 size: 18 residues. The CDR3 sequence: CASSITELGPAGTGELFF. CDR3 in DNA: TGTGCCAGTAGTATAACTGAACTGGGGCCCGCGGGGACCGGGGAGCTGTTTTTT.

To note about this clone: This CDR3 is also generated by other DNA sequences in the sample. The gene calls are TRBV6-2 or TRBV6-3 and TRBJ2-7; D gene unclear. This CDR3 comprises 11 residues. Germline V gives CDR1 MNHEY, CDR2 SVGEGT. Trimming took off 6 bases at V and 4 bases at J, with 7 bases between the two ends. The CDR3 spells CASSPLYEQYF. CDR3 sequence (DNA): TGTGCCAGCAGCCCACTTTACGAGCAGTACTTC.

Here the CDR3 DNA reads TGTGCCAGCAGCCAAGTCCGTAGCTCCTACGAGCAGTACTTC. This encodes CASSQVRSSYEQYF. The V and J genes are TRBV3-1 (or the pseudogene TRBV3-2) and TRBJ2-7; D uncertain. The CDR3 has 14 amino acids. With 1 base removed from V and 0 bases from J, the gap between germline ends came to 7 bases. Germline V gives CDR1 LGHDT, CDR2 YNNKEL (reference sequence).

J is TRBJ2-2 and V is TRBV27; the match to TRBD2 covers 7 bases. Germline CDR1 is MNHEY and CDR2 is SMNVEV (reference sequence). V dropped 5 bases and J dropped 3; count of bases not matched to a gene: 9. CDR3 length: 16 residues. Written as DNA, the CDR3 is TGTGCCAGCAGTCGGGACTACCGGAGCCACACCGGGGAGCTGTTTTTT. Translated: CASSRDYRSHTGELFF.

The CDR3 DNA sequence: TGTGCCAGCAGCTGGAGGGTAGGCTCCTACGAGCAGTACTTC. Its translation: CASSWRVGSYEQYF. The rearrangement links TRBV5-4 to TRBJ2-7; possible D gene TRBD2, 6 bases. The CDR3 is 14 residues long. Looked up from germline, CDR1 is SGHNT and CDR2 is YYREEE (reference sequence). The V end lost 3 bases, the J end lost 0 bases, and 10 bases lay between the germline ends.

V and J are TRBV5-1 and TRBJ2-1; 8 bases align to TRBD2. CDR1 and CDR2 (germline): SGHRS, YFSETQ. This CDR3 region has 17 residues. Unmatched junction bases numbered 11, after V lost 1 base and J lost 5 bases. CDR3 loop: CASSLITGTRGNNEQFF. In nucleotides, the CDR3 is TGCGCCAGCAGCTTGATCACCGGGACTAGGGGGAACAATGAGCAGTTCTTC.

V is TRBV7-9 and J is TRBJ2-1; possible D gene TRBD1, 5 bases. CDR1 is SEHNR and CDR2 is FQNEAQ in the germline V gene (reference sequence). This CDR3 has 14 amino acids. The V end was cut by 5 bases, the J end by 0 bases, with 8 bases between. The CDR3, as DNA: TGTGCCAGCAGCATGGACACCTCCTACAATGAGCAGTTCTTC. Translated: CASSMDTSYNEQFF.

The chain carries TRBV30 and TRBJ1-1, with a possible D match to TRBD1 (6 bases). Trimming left V 1 base short and J 1 base short, with 10 bases between. Looked up from germline, CDR1 is GTSNPN and CDR2 is SVGIG (reference sequence). The CDR3 spans 14 residues. The CDR3, as DNA: TGTGCCTGGAGTGCCGGACAGACGAACACTGAAGCTTTCTTT. This sequence encodes CAWSAGQTNTEAFF. Full variable domain (remainder filled in from reference TRBV30 and TRBJ1-1): SQTIHQWPATLVQPVGSPLSLECTVEGTSNPNLYWYRQAAGRGLQLLFYSVGIGQISSEVPQNLSASRPQDRQFILSSKKLLLSDSGFYLCAWSAGQTNTEAFFGQGTRLTVV.

There are a few counts of this clone. The chain carries TRBV4-3 and TRBJ1-4; D gene unclear. Trimming removed 0 bases from V and 8 bases from J, with 13 bases in between. The CDR3 is 15 amino acids. The germline gives CDR1 LGHNA, CDR2 YSLEER. CDR3 protein: CASSQDQTAYEKLFF. CDR3 coding DNA: TGCGCCAGCAGCCAAGATCAAACAGCCTACGAAAAACTGTTTTTT.

The count of this clone is one. CDR3 nucleotide sequence: TGTGCCAGCAGTTTAATAGTCAATTCACCCCTCCACTTT. It specifies CASSLIVNSPLHF. This chain uses TRBV28 with TRBJ1-6; D remains unclear. This CDR3 is 13 amino acids long. Trimming pared 2 bases from V and 7 bases from J, leaving 6 bases between. CDR1 MDHEN and CDR2 SYDVKM come from the germline V gene.

The chain joins TRBV7-3 to TRBJ2-6, with 7 bases lining up with TRBD1. The CDR3 is 16 residues long. CDR1 SGHTA and CDR2 FQGTGA come from the germline V gene. The ends lost 5 bases at V and 2 bases at J; junction bases unmatched: 6. The CDR3 reads CASSRQGRAGANVLTF. The CDR3 region has the DNA TGTGCCAGCAGCAGACAGGGAAGAGCTGGGGCCAACGTCCTGACTTTC. Combining the CDR3 with reference TRBV7-3 and TRBJ2-6 gives the whole variable domain GAGVSQTPSNKVTEKGKYVELRCDPISGHTALYWYRQSLGQGPEFLIYFQGTGAADDSGLPNDRFFAVRPEGSVSTLKIQRTERGDSAVYLCASSRQGRAGANVLTFGAGSRLTVL.

The V and J genes are TRBV28 and TRBJ2-3; D not resolved. This CDR3 is 14 amino acids long. Germline V lookup: CDR1 MDHEN, CDR2 SYDVKM. V was cut by 0 bases and J by 4 bases, with 8 bases left in between. In DNA, the CDR3 is TGTGCCAGCAGTTTATGGTCGAGCGCAGATACGCAGTATTTT. Protein product: CASSLWSSADTQYF.

The chain recombines TRBV28 with TRBJ1-5; maybe TRBD1 (6 bases). Germline CDR1 is MDHEN and CDR2 is SYDVKM. V lost 6 bases and J 4 bases, leaving 10 bases between the germline ends. This CDR3 spans 13 amino acids. CDR3 sequence: CASRRDTNQPQHF. The CDR3, as DNA: TGTGCCAGCAGAAGGGACACTAATCAGCCCCAGCATTTT.

V and J are TRBV28 and TRBJ2-6; 12 bases match TRBD1. V shed 7 bases and J 2 bases; nucleotides not matched to a gene: 12. Germline values: CDR1 MDHEN, CDR2 SYDVKM. The CDR3 runs 19 residues. CDR3 residues: CASTPSKGQGATGANVLTF. As DNA, the CDR3 is TGTGCCAGCACCCCATCGAAGGGACAGGGGGCGACTGGGGCCAACGTCCTGACTTTC.

V usage is TRBV2 and J usage is TRBJ2-2; the match to TRBD1 covers 8 bases. V lost 1 base to trimming and J lost 6 bases; unmatched junction nucleotides: 4. Germline lookup yields CDR1 SNHLY and CDR2 FYNNEI. The CDR3 has 15 residues. The CDR3 DNA follows: TGTGCCAGCAGTGAAGAAGGACAGGGTTCCGGGGAGCTGTTTTTT. This sequence encodes CASSEEGQGSGELFF.